This TCR beta chain was found in a study of identifying expanded T cells in peripheral blood (dated 2019 in TCRdb). Background for the entire study: Technical replicates were generated by sequencing separate aliquots of the same genomic DNA pool, and four replicates were compared pairwise.

General findings and caveats noted by the study authors: In all healthy donors, the variance in clone template counts between samples taken 2 to 3 weeks apart rose significantly as total template count increased. Across all healthy-donor time intervals, the beta-binomial model significantly cut both the number of clones called differentially abundant and the false-positive rate. Around 1.2 differentially abundant clones were flagged by the binomial model between technical replicates, whereas about 15 and 18 were flagged over approximately two weeks and four weeks, respectively. It was expected by the authors that biological variance in healthy repertoires might increase further over much longer intervals, such as months to years.

TCRbeta CDR3 regions were profiled with the immunoSEQ Assay using bias-controlled multiplex PCR amplification of genomic DNA. In the source study's methods: The absolute abundance of each unique TCRbeta CDR3 region was quantified after sequences were collapsed and filtered. Two models were used to test differential abundance: a binomial model (Fisher-equivalent) and a beta-binomial model that adds time-dependent variance fitted from healthy donors. Clones with fewer than 5 combined templates were removed, and a clone was called differentially abundant if the clone's Benjamini-Hochberg FDR was below 0.01. Beta-binomial variance was modeled as a function of total template count across the two samples using the form v = (b*log(k)+a)^2. Drawn from immuneACCESS, this table holds only the in-frame rearrangements with V and J called that TCRdb kept. Clones are partly lost; checked studies trace under half to an unresolved V gene and leave the rest unexplained. The D gene and trimming were derived from the DNA, and the V and J assignments and clone size from that table. Counted in this sample were about 97,000 clones; roughly 85% of them appeared once. The ten largest account for roughly a sixth of the sample.

During the collection period, no infections or other immune events were recorded for the healthy donors. To calibrate time-dependent variance in a beta-binomial model of T-cell clone differential abundance, blood repertoires from healthy donors were used as a training cohort. The training cohort included 10 healthy donors, of whom 3 were female and 7 were male. Donor ages ranged from about 29 to 70 years, with an average of roughly 40 years. Whole blood was collected from each healthy donor at three time points spaced two weeks apart and obtained from a commercial supplier. Genomic DNA was extracted from unsorted whole blood for immunosequencing. This clone is a singleton in its sample. It has no known antigen specificity. Nothing much larger sits one base from this clone, and base qualities are not available. The CDR3 measures 13 amino acids from cysteine to phenylalanine. Solely the CDR3 DNA is kept, with 39 bases framed from the first base. Looking up the germline V gene yields CDR1 LGHNT and CDR2 FRNRAP. Trimming takes 3 bases from V and 12 bases from J, and the germline ends sit 15 bases apart.

The V gene is TRBV12-5 and the J gene is TRBJ2-4; the D gene cannot be resolved beyond TRBD1 or TRBD2, each matching 7 bases. The sequencing input was blood. The clonotype originates from a person aged 18 to 70 in good health. The CDR3 has the sequence CASGFYRGGDQYF. In nucleotides, the sequence is TGTGCTAGTGGTTTTTACAGGGGAGGGGATCAGTACTTC.